This T cell receptor beta chain was captured by sequencing in a study of blood T cell repertoires in COVID-19. Looking at the study overall: Specimens from acute and convalescent COVID-19 originated in the United States, Italy and Spain.

As handled by the study authors: Reference gene primer amplification yielded estimated nucleated cell counts. Assay used: immunoSEQ multiplex PCR; TCRdb lists only in-frame clones, some missing. That table furnishes V, J and clone size, whereas the DNA furnished D and trimming. Here the sample spans around 150,000 clones, 84% being singletons. The CDR3 runs 14 residues. V shed 5 bases and J shed 5 bases, with 12 bases lying between them. Germline loops: CDR1 SNHLY, CDR2 FYNNEI. The chain combines TRBV2 with TRBJ1-4; tentative D call: TRBD1 (5 bases). The sequenced sample consisted of peripheral blood. The clonotype originates from a man under 40 with COVID-19, enrolled during active disease. The CDR3 DNA is TGTGCCAGCAGTAGCGGGACGGACAATGAAAAACTGTTTTTT. Translated: CASSSGTDNEKLFF.